These 31 T cell receptor beta chains originate from one sample sequenced in a study of T cell repertoires in cytomegalovirus infection. TCRdb reprocessed the reads with MiXCR, giving one entry per CDR3 protein. This sample has about 100,000 distinct CDR3 sequences, with around 32% found just once. No antigen has been identified for these receptors. The material sequenced was CD8+ T cells from cultured PBMCs, taken from culture after CMV antigen stimulation. The receptors shown here come from a human donor in good health (CMV status not recorded). Some clones in this sample may be carry-over from other donors' samples.

This chain links TRBV7-6 with TRBJ2-1; D unclear. The germline CDR1 and CDR2 sequences are SGHVS and FNYEAQ. The CDR3 length is 12 residues. V was cut by 4 bases and J by 8 bases, with 9 bases left in between. This CDR3 is CASSYVADEQFF. The CDR3 DNA reads TGTGCCAGCAGCTACGTGGCGGATGAGCAGTTCTTC.

V is TRBV12-5 and J is TRBJ2-2; D is unresolved. CDR3 length: 16 amino acids. V lost 3 bases to trimming and J lost 5 bases, with 16 bases between them. Germline lookup yields CDR1 LGHNT and CDR2 FRNRAP. CDR3 coding DNA: TGTGCTAGTGGTTTCCCAGGTTTCCCGGTGACCGGGGAGCTGTTTTTT. Its translation: CASGFPGFPVTGELFF.

This rearrangement joins TRBV20-1 to TRBJ1-5; D unclear. The germline V gene has CDR1 DFQATT and CDR2 SNEGSKA (reference sequence). Trimming removed 4 bases at V and 3 bases at J, with 10 bases between. This CDR3 has 13 residues. The CDR3 sequence is CSAKEGYNQPQHF. CDR3 sequence (DNA): TGCAGTGCTAAGGAGGGTTACAATCAGCCCCAGCATTTT.

V and J are TRBV12-3 or TRBV12-4 and TRBJ2-5; D is unclear. This CDR3 region has 14 residues. V shed 6 bases and J shed 1 base, with 12 bases lying between them. The CDR3 reads CASSSRLRQETQYF. DNA for the CDR3: TGTGCCAGCAGCTCTCGACTGCGCCAAGAGACCCAGTACTTC.

Ten or more counts support this clonotype. V is TRBV7-2 and J is TRBJ2-2, with TRBD2 as a possible D gene (5 bases). The CDR3 is 14 amino acids. V was trimmed by 1 base and J by 6 bases, leaving 9 bases between them. The germline V gene encodes CDR1 SGHTA and CDR2 FQGNSA. The CDR3 sequence is CASSLVLEPGELFF. The DNA for the CDR3 is TGTGCCAGCAGCTTAGTACTAGAGCCCGGGGAGCTGTTTTTT.

This clonotype was observed a handful of times. This sequence joins TRBV6-1 and TRBJ1-5; D is unclear. CDR1 MNHNS and CDR2 SASEGT come from the germline V gene. CDR3 length equals 16 residues. Trimming left V 7 bases short and J 0 bases short, with 16 bases between. The CDR3 spells CASNQEVNPSNQPQHF. The CDR3 region has the DNA TGTGCCAGCAACCAAGAGGTTAACCCTAGCAATCAGCCCCAGCATTTT.

This clonotype was counted ten times or more. The chain employs TRBV7-2 and TRBJ1-3, with D hard to call. This CDR3 has 14 residues. Trimming removed 3 bases at V and 0 bases at J, with 6 bases between. The V gene's germline CDR1 is SGHTA and CDR2 FQGNSA. The CDR3 DNA is TGTGCCAGCAGCTTTCCCGTCTCTGGAAACACCATATATTTT. Translated, it gives CASSFPVSGNTIYF.

This chain connects TRBV5-6 to TRBJ1-5, with D hard to call. The germline gives CDR1 SGHDT, CDR2 YYEEEE. The CDR3 contains 14 residues. The V end lost 0 bases, the J end lost 8 bases, and 12 bases lay between the germline ends. This chain's CDR3 is CASSLGGDGEPQHF. CDR3 in DNA: TGTGCCAGCAGCTTGGGGGGTGACGGGGAGCCCCAGCATTTT.

J is TRBJ2-7 and V is TRBV5-6; the D is unclear. The length of the CDR3 is 12 residues. V shed 0 bases and J shed 6 bases, with 7 bases lying between them. Germline V gene sequence: CDR1 SGHDT, CDR2 YYEEEE. The CDR3 reads CASSLGASEQYF. The DNA of the CDR3 is TGTGCCAGCAGCTTGGGGGCGAGCGAGCAGTACTTC.

The V and J genes are TRBV7-2 and TRBJ2-2; 10 bases match TRBD2. The V gene's germline CDR1 is SGHTA and CDR2 FQGNSA. The CDR3 totals 19 residues. Unmatched junction bases numbered 9, after V lost 2 bases and J lost 0 bases. CDR3 sequence reads: CASSLIRLAGEANTGELFF. The CDR3 region has the DNA TGTGCCAGCAGCTTAATTCGGCTAGCGGGGGAGGCGAACACCGGGGAGCTGTTTTTT.

V and J are TRBV4-2 and TRBJ1-2, with D possibly TRBD1 on 6 matching bases. The CDR3 contains 15 residues. V lost 0 bases to trimming and J lost 5 bases, with 13 bases between them. Germline V gene data show CDR1 as LGHNA and CDR2 as YNFKEQ. The CDR3 nucleotides read TGTGCCAGCAGCCAAGATTTACAGGGAAGGTATGGCTACACCTTC. It yields the protein CASSQDLQGRYGYTF.

The V call is TRBV4-1, the J call TRBJ2-7, with D hard to call. V was trimmed by 5 bases and J by 2 bases, leaving 7 bases between them. The CDR3 covers 12 residues. The germline CDR1 and CDR2 sequences are MGHRA and YSYEKL. The CDR3 bases are TGCGCCAGCAGCTCGCCCCCCTACGAGCAGTACTTC. Protein sequence: CASSSPPYEQYF.

J is TRBJ2-1 and V is TRBV4-1; D is possibly TRBD1 or TRBD2 (6 bases each). The CDR3 contains 15 residues. Germline CDR1 and CDR2: MGHRA and YSYEKL. V shed 0 bases and J shed 7 bases, with 13 bases lying between them. DNA of the CDR3: TGCGCCAGCAGCCAAGATTCCGGAGGGGGTAATGAGCAGTTCTTC. Its protein product is CASSQDSGGGNEQFF.

This CDR3 is CASRWTSGGGSSYNEQFF. The CDR3 coding sequence is TGTGCCAGCAGGTGGACTAGCGGGGGGGGGAGCTCCTACAATGAGCAGTTCTTC. The chain carries TRBV27 and TRBJ2-1; 15 bases match TRBD2. The junction had 6 bases not matched to a gene; V was cut back by 6 bases and J by 0 bases. The CDR3 extends over 18 amino acids. Germline-derived CDR1 and CDR2 are MNHEY and SMNVEV (reference sequence).

The chain couples TRBV28 to TRBJ2-3; D not resolved. Germline loops: CDR1 MDHEN, CDR2 SYDVKM. This CDR3 has 15 residues. V was trimmed by 6 bases and J by 2 bases, leaving 15 bases between them. In DNA form, the CDR3 reads TGTGCCAGCAGCTCTCGATACAAACCCACAGATACGCAGTATTTT. This gives the protein CASSSRYKPTDTQYF.

The rearrangement uses TRBV27 and TRBJ2-1, with 10 bases lining up with TRBD2. Germline CDR1 MNHEY, CDR2 SMNVEV (reference sequence). The J segment lost 0 bases and the V segment lost 3 bases, leaving 5 bases of the junction unmatched. This CDR3 is 17 amino acids long. CDR3 in amino acids: CASSLGLAFSSYNEQFF. The CDR3 DNA is TGTGCCAGCAGTTTGGGACTAGCGTTTAGCTCCTACAATGAGCAGTTCTTC.

In this sample, this clonotype turned up many times. The CDR3 sequence: CASRTWLGYEQYF. CDR3 in DNA: TGTGCCAGCAGGACCTGGTTGGGCTACGAGCAGTACTTC. The chain carries TRBV5-6 and TRBJ2-7; D gene uncertain. V lost 5 bases to trimming and J lost 3 bases, with 12 bases between them. CDR1 is SGHDT and CDR2 is YYEEEE in the germline V gene. This CDR3 has 13 residues.

V and J are TRBV27 and TRBJ1-2, with a weak D call TRBD1 (5 bases). Trimming took 3 bases from V and 8 from J, leaving 19 bases between them. CDR3 length: 15 residues. Germline V gene lookup returns CDR1 MNHEY and CDR2 SMNVEV (reference sequence). The CDR3 bases are TGTGCCAGCAGTTTCGGGTTGGGGCCTGTTGGGGGCTACACCTTC. Amino acid sequence: CASSFGLGPVGGYTF.

The CDR3 here is CASVGRGGTAEAFF. CDR3 DNA: TGTGCCAGCGTCGGGCGGGGAGGTACGGCTGAAGCTTTCTTT. The rearrangement joins TRBV5-6 to TRBJ1-1; D not certain. This CDR3 comprises 14 residues. V lost 7 bases and J 6 bases, leaving 19 bases between the germline ends. CDR1 is SGHDT, CDR2 YYEEEE, per germline.

This clonotype was seen a single time. The J gene is TRBJ1-1, the V gene TRBV4-1, with D possibly TRBD1 on 5 matching bases. The germline CDR1 and CDR2 sequences are MGHRA and YSYEKL. V dropped 6 bases and J dropped 5 bases, with 13 bases sitting between them. The CDR3 is 13 residues long. CDR3 region: CASRDSVKTEAFF. In DNA form, the CDR3 reads TGCGCCAGCAGAGACAGTGTTAAGACTGAAGCTTTCTTT.

This clonotype was observed many times. This sequence joins TRBV12-3 or TRBV12-4 and TRBJ2-7, with 10 nucleotides matching TRBD1. This CDR3 is 15 amino acids long. Trimming took 5 bases from V and 5 from J; bases not matched to a gene: 9. The CDR3 is CASSRPGQGIHEQYF. CDR3 DNA: TGTGCCAGCAGTCGTCCGGGACAGGGGATCCACGAGCAGTACTTC.

This clonotype occurred a few times. The chain carries TRBV7-9 and TRBJ1-1; D unresolved. The CDR3 spans 12 residues. CDR1 and CDR2 from the germline V gene are SEHNR and FQNEAQ (reference sequence). Trimming removed 5 bases at V and 9 bases at J, with 13 bases between. CDR3: CASSLLFNQAFF. CDR3 nucleotide sequence: TGTGCCAGCAGCCTACTTTTCAATCAAGCTTTCTTT.

The chain links TRBV11-1 to TRBJ1-1; D call uncertain. Germline CDR1 reads SGHAT; CDR2 reads FQDESV (reference sequence). Trimming pared 1 base from V and 0 bases from J, leaving 6 bases between. The CDR3 consists of 14 residues. In nucleotides, the CDR3 is TGTGCCAGCAGCTTAGACATTCTGAACACTGAAGCTTTCTTT. It yields the protein CASSLDILNTEAFF.

This clonotype has more than one count but fewer than ten. The rearrangement links TRBV11-2 to TRBJ2-3; a weak D match, TRBD2 (5 bases). V was cut by 3 bases and J by 1 base, with 11 bases left in between. Germline CDR1 SGHAT, CDR2 FQNNGV. CDR3 length equals 15 residues. The CDR3 nucleotides are TGTGCCAGCAGCTTTGGACCAGCGGGCACAGATACGCAGTATTTT. Protein sequence: CASSFGPAGTDTQYF.

The chain uses TRBV7-8 and TRBJ1-2; 7 positions match TRBD1. V shed 5 bases and J 4 bases; nucleotides not matched to a gene: 13. Germline CDR1 reads SGHVS; CDR2 reads FQNEAQ. The CDR3 consists of 16 residues. The CDR3 region has the DNA TGTGCCAGCAGCACCCGGACAGGCGTTCAAGGCTATGGCTACACCTTC. This codes for CASSTRTGVQGYGYTF.

This clonotype showed up just a few times. V usage is TRBV7-3 and J usage is TRBJ2-3; D gene uncertain. Trimming pared 8 bases from V and 0 bases from J, leaving 15 bases between. The CDR3 is 15 amino acids. CDR1 is SGHTA and CDR2 is FQGTGA in the germline V gene. The CDR3 spells CASAAEPSSTDTQYF. CDR3 coding DNA: TGTGCCAGCGCGGCGGAGCCCTCGAGCACAGATACGCAGTATTTT.

The chain links TRBV7-8 to TRBJ2-2; 8 bases line up with TRBD1. Germline CDR1 SGHVS, CDR2 FQNEAQ. Germline trimming cut 5 bases from V and 2 bases from J; bases unmatched to any gene: 10. This CDR3 comprises 17 residues. The chain's CDR3 is CASSPSPGQVNTGELFF. Here the CDR3 DNA reads TGTGCCAGCAGCCCCAGCCCGGGACAGGTCAACACCGGGGAGCTGTTTTTT.

V is TRBV27 and J is TRBJ1-1; D perhaps matches TRBD1 (5 bases). Germline V CDR1 and CDR2: MNHEY, SMNVEV (reference sequence). CDR3 length equals 13 residues. The V end was cut by 2 bases, the J end by 8 bases, with 12 bases between. The CDR3 DNA sequence: TGTGCCAGCAGTTTAGGGGCAGCCCACGAAGCTTTCTTT. It is translated as CASSLGAAHEAFF.

This clonotype was detected a few times. The chain recombines TRBV28 with TRBJ2-1; a weak D match, TRBD2 (6 bases). V was clipped by 3 bases and J by 6 bases, with 18 bases between them. This CDR3 region has 16 residues. Germline loops: CDR1 MDHEN, CDR2 SYDVKM. The CDR3, as DNA: TGTGCCAGCAGTTTTCCTCTTTTTAGCGGCGGCAATGAGCAGTTCTTC. Translating it yields CASSFPLFSGGNEQFF.

The J gene is TRBJ2-1, the V gene TRBV6-5; 7 bases match TRBD1. Per the germline V gene, CDR1 is MNHEY and CDR2 is SVGAGI. The CDR3 consists of 14 residues. Germline trimming cut 5 bases from V and 5 bases from J; bases unmatched to any gene: 6. This CDR3 is CASSQTGSHNEQFF. The CDR3 DNA reads TGTGCCAGCAGTCAGACAGGGAGCCACAATGAGCAGTTCTTC.

This clonotype came up many times. The chain uses TRBV6-5 and TRBJ1-2; unclear D gene. Trimming stripped 8 bases from V and 5 bases from J, with 9 bases between. Germline-derived CDR1 and CDR2 are MNHEY and SVGAGI. There are 11 residues in the CDR3. CDR3 in amino acids: CASGSGYGYTF. The DNA of the CDR3 is TGTGCCAGCGGTTCGGGGTATGGCTACACCTTC.